This TCR beta chain was recovered during a study of blood T cell repertoires in COVID-19. The CDR3 sequence is 15 residues long. Germline-derived CDR1 and CDR2 are MNHEY and SVGAGI. Trimming at V came to 5 bases and at J to 3 bases, leaving 7 bases not matched to a gene. Data came from immunoSEQ multiplex PCR; TCRdb stores just in-frame clones and leaves some out. Altogether hundreds of thousands of clones are present, approximately 91% being singletons, with the ten largest covering roughly 2%. The V and J genes are TRBV6-5 and TRBJ1-2; 9 positions match TRBD1. The sequence was obtained from a woman aged 40 to 50 with acute COVID-19. The sample was PBMCs or T cells enriched from blood (not recorded which). The CDR3 is CASSRRQGDYYGYTF. The CDR3 DNA sequence: TGTGCCAGCAGTCGCCGACAGGGGGATTACTATGGCTACACCTTC.